This T cell receptor beta chain was recorded in a study of CD4 T cells in relation to SARS-CoV-2 and coronaviruses. Study overall: TCR beta CDR3s were sequenced after approximately ten-day antigen culture of PBMCs. Negative control cultures got HIV-1 Nef peptides or no peptide. Study results and caveats: Crossreactivity was assessed only for spike protein, not other viral proteins.

Using immunoSEQ multiplex PCR, the repertoire was profiled, and TCRdb retains in-frame clones only, with some absent. The sample records about 29,000 clones, 76% being singletons. The germline CDR1 and CDR2 sequences are LGHNA and YSLEER. Trimming cost V 0 bases and J 5 bases, with 10 bases left between them. CDR3 size: 14 residues. CD4+ T cells from unexposed donors were obtained before the COVID-19 pandemic (2011-2018). The cells were cultured for about 10 days before CD4+ T cells were isolated. Cultures received half-medium IL-2 refreshes on days 3 and 7. As to this clone: Its antigen is unknown.

The sequenced sample was CD4+ T cells from PBMCs, cultured in vitro. The chain recombines TRBV4-3 with TRBJ2-5; D assignment may be TRBD1 or TRBD2 (5 bases each). This TCR was recovered from a human donor in good health. The CDR3 is CASSQDWGSETQYF. CDR3 in DNA: TGCGCCAGCAGCCAAGATTGGGGGAGTGAGACCCAGTACTTC.